Shown below are 24 T cell receptor beta chains from a single sample sequenced in a study of somatic mutations in cytotoxic T cells in rheumatoid arthritis. Sequencing used immunoSEQ multiplex PCR; TCRdb keeps in-frame clones, though not all of them. Among 25,000 to 30,000 clones, about 81% were seen once, and the ten largest hold roughly 5%. Sequencing input: CD8+ T cells sorted from blood. These receptors all stem from a man between 45 and 60 years old in good health.

V and J are TRBV7-9 and TRBJ2-1; 7 bases line up with TRBD1. With V trimmed by 0 bases and J by 2 bases, 1 base remained unmatched. The CDR3 loop spans 15 amino acids. In germline, CDR1 is SEHNR, CDR2 FQNEAQ (reference sequence). The CDR3: CASSLAQGAYNEQFF. The DNA of the CDR3 is TGTGCCAGCAGCTTAGCTCAGGGGGCCTACAATGAGCAGTTCTTC. Filled out from reference TRBV7-9 and TRBJ2-1, the complete variable domain reads DTGVSQNPRHKITKRGQNVTFRCDPISEHNRLYWYRQTLGQGPEFLTYFQNEAQLEKSRLLSDRFSAERPKGSFSTLEIQRTEQGDSAMYLCASSLAQGAYNEQFFGPGTRLTVL.

The V call is TRBV7-9, the J call TRBJ1-2; no definite D call. The CDR3 sequence is 13 residues long. Germline-derived CDR1 and CDR2 are SEHNR and FQNEAQ (reference sequence). V gave up 2 bases and J gave up 0 bases, with 4 bases separating them. CDR3 nucleotides: TGTGCCAGCAGCTTAAATCCTAACTATGGCTACACCTTC. It encodes CASSLNPNYGYTF.

The CDR3 coding sequence is TGTGCCAGCACCCCGGGACAGGGGGAGAGTGAGCAGTTCTTC. Translating it yields CASTPGQGESEQFF. The V and J genes are TRBV6-6 and TRBJ2-1, with 11 bases identical to TRBD1. V lost 7 bases and J lost 9; bases outside the gene matches: 8. The CDR3 is 14 residues long. Germline-derived CDR1 and CDR2 are MNHNY and SVGAGI (reference sequence).

A single count supports this clone. V and J are TRBV13 and TRBJ1-2; TRBD1 might be the D (6 bases). The length of the CDR3 is 15 residues. Germline assignment: CDR1 PRHDT and CDR2 FYEKMQ (reference sequence). Trimming removed 3 bases at V and 0 bases at J, with 11 bases between. In DNA form, the CDR3 reads TGTGCCAGCAGCTTTAGGGGGGGACCTAACTATGGCTACACCTTC. This codes for CASSFRGGPNYGYTF.

The rearrangement uses TRBV6-1 and TRBJ2-1, with TRBD2 as a possible D gene (5 bases). Germline loops: CDR1 MNHNS, CDR2 SASEGT. The CDR3 length is 11 residues. Trimming took off 11 bases at V and 3 bases at J, with 8 bases between the two ends. The CDR3 DNA reads as TGTGCCCTTGAGGGCTACAATGAGCAGTTCTTC. Protein product: CALEGYNEQFF.

The chain employs TRBV15 and TRBJ2-1; TRBD2 matches at 7 bases. Germline trimming cut 0 bases from V and 5 bases from J; bases unmatched to any gene: 4. The CDR3 sequence is 15 residues long. Germline lookup yields CDR1 LNHNV and CDR2 YYDKDF (reference sequence). The CDR3 sequence is CATSRDGGFDNEQFF. For the CDR3, the DNA is TGTGCCACCAGCAGAGACGGGGGGTTTGACAATGAGCAGTTCTTC.

The rearrangement links TRBV6-1 to TRBJ1-3; D is possibly TRBD1 (5 bases). This CDR3 region has 15 residues. V dropped 10 bases and J dropped 0 bases, with 16 bases sitting between them. Germline loops: CDR1 MNHNS, CDR2 SASEGT. The DNA for the CDR3 is TGTGCCACACGGTCGGGACCGAACTCTGGAAACACCATATATTTT. Translation gives CATRSGPNSGNTIYF.

V gene TRBV30 combines with J gene TRBJ2-2; perhaps TRBD2 as D (6 bases). Germline CDR1 reads GTSNPN; CDR2 reads SVGIG (reference sequence). Trimming removed 0 bases from V and 0 bases from J, with 20 bases in between. The CDR3 totals 19 residues. CDR3 DNA: TGTGCCTGGAGTGTTCATCGGGGGTTTGGCGGGACGAACACCGGGGAGCTGTTTTTT. This sequence encodes CAWSVHRGFGGTNTGELFF. The whole variable domain, filled in from reference TRBV30 and TRBJ2-2, reads SQTIHQWPATLVQPVGSPLSLECTVEGTSNPNLYWYRQAAGRGLQLLFYSVGIGQISSEVPQNLSASRPQDRQFILSSKKLLLSDSGFYLCAWSVHRGFGGTNTGELFFGEGSRLTVL.

CDR3 DNA sequence: TGCGCCAGCAGTGGGGGCGATAGCGGGAAAGTCTACGAGCAGTACTTC. This encodes CASSGGDSGKVYEQYF. This sequence joins TRBV10-1 and TRBJ2-7, with 8 bases identical to TRBD2. Germline V gives CDR1 WNHNN, CDR2 SYGVQD (reference sequence). This CDR3 is built from 16 residues. With 4 bases clipped from V and 3 bases from J, the junction kept 11 bases outside the gene matches.

The rearrangement uses TRBV10-3 and TRBJ2-4, with 7 bases fitting TRBD2. The CDR3 spans 17 residues. J was trimmed by 3 bases and V by 3 bases; bases with no gene match: 11. The germline CDR1 and CDR2 sequences are ENHRY and SYGVKD. CDR3 nucleotides: TGTGCCATCAGTGAAAGCAAGCGGAGGGAGGGCAAAAACATTCAGTACTTC. Its translation: CAISESKRREGKNIQYF.

This clone was recorded once. The chain links TRBV7-9 to TRBJ1-2, with unresolved D. V was shortened by 5 bases and J by 6 bases, with 19 bases between the two germline ends. The CDR3 runs to 15 residues. Germline V CDR1 and CDR2: SEHNR, FQNEAQ (reference sequence). The DNA of the CDR3 is TGTGCCAGCAGCCCCCCTGTCCAGTCCGAGGATGGCTACACCTTC. It translates to CASSPPVQSEDGYTF.

This clone came up a few times. The chain recombines TRBV13 with TRBJ2-7, with D tentatively TRBD2 (5 bases). Per the germline V gene, CDR1 is PRHDT and CDR2 is FYEKMQ (reference sequence). This CDR3 contains 14 residues. V lost 1 base, J lost 3 bases, and 10 bases lay in between. The CDR3 DNA reads as TGTGCCAGCAGCTTAGCGGGAAAAAGCTACGAGCAGTACTTC. Its translation is CASSLAGKSYEQYF.

V gene TRBV19 combines with J gene TRBJ2-7; TRBD1 matches at 9 bases. CDR3 size: 14 residues. With 5 bases clipped from V and 4 bases from J, the junction kept 6 bases outside the gene matches. Germline V gives CDR1 LNHDA, CDR2 SQIVND (reference sequence). The CDR3 loop is CASSVGQGQYEQYF. The CDR3, as DNA: TGTGCCAGTAGTGTTGGACAGGGGCAATACGAGCAGTACTTC.

The chain is built from TRBV9 and TRBJ2-1; TRBD2 is a possible D gene (6 bases). V was clipped by 3 bases and J by 5 bases, with 15 bases between them. CDR3 length: 15 amino acids. Germline V gene lookup returns CDR1 SGDLS and CDR2 YYNGEE. CDR3 DNA sequence: TGTGCCAGCAGCGCCGAAGGGACTGATAACAATGAGCAGTTCTTC. Its protein product is CASSAEGTDNNEQFF.

This clone was seen a few times. The rearrangement joins TRBV7-9 to TRBJ1-1; D is unresolved. The CDR3 is made up of 16 amino acids. In germline, CDR1 is SEHNR, CDR2 FQNEAQ (reference sequence). V was trimmed by 2 bases and J by 3 bases, leaving 16 bases between them. For the CDR3, the DNA is TGTGCCAGCAGCTTAACGGGTCGGGGTTTGTACACTGAAGCTTTCTTT. The encoded protein is CASSLTGRGLYTEAFF.

This chain connects TRBV10-3 to TRBJ2-7, with 9 nucleotides matching TRBD2. Trimming cost V 9 bases and J 0 bases; bases outside gene matches: 6. Germline assignment: CDR1 ENHRY and CDR2 SYGVKD. This CDR3 region has 14 residues. CDR3 bases: TGTGCCATGGGGCGGGAGGGTACCTCCTACGAGCAGTACTTC. It yields the protein CAMGREGTSYEQYF.

This clone was counted once. The chain joins TRBV4-1 to TRBJ2-3, with D tentatively TRBD2 (5 bases). Trimming took off 0 bases at V and 4 bases at J, with 11 bases between the two ends. This CDR3 has 15 residues. Germline-derived CDR1 and CDR2 are MGHRA and YSYEKL. The CDR3 DNA reads as TGCGCCAGCAGCCAAGAGAAGGAGGCCCCAGATACGCAGTATTTT. This encodes CASSQEKEAPDTQYF.

This clone was counted only a few times. The gene calls are TRBV27 and TRBJ2-7; maybe TRBD2 (7 bases). CDR3 length equals 13 residues. CDR1 MNHEY and CDR2 SMNVEV come from the germline V gene (reference sequence). The germline V and J ends were trimmed by 11 bases and 0 bases, with 14 bases remaining between them. The DNA for the CDR3 is TGTGCCGTAAGGGGGGGGAGCTCCTACGAGCAGTACTTC. Protein product: CAVRGGSSYEQYF.

This clone was recorded only once. The chain joins TRBV27 to TRBJ2-7; TRBD1 or TRBD2 may be the D gene (5 bases each). The CDR3 runs 15 residues. The germline CDR1 and CDR2 sequences are MNHEY and SMNVEV (reference sequence). V was trimmed by 7 bases and J by 2 bases, leaving 18 bases between them. CDR3 sequence reads: CASKPGPLSTYEQYF. The CDR3 bases are TGTGCCAGCAAACCGGGACCCCTATCCACCTACGAGCAGTACTTC.

The CDR3 DNA sequence: TGTGCCAGCTTGACAGCAAACACCGGGGAGCTGTTTTTT. The encoded protein is CASLTANTGELFF. V and J are TRBV2 and TRBJ2-2; D perhaps matches TRBD1 (5 bases). The CDR3 has 13 amino acids. Germline V CDR1 and CDR2: SNHLY, FYNNEI. Deletions cut 8 bases from V and 2 bases from J, with 9 bases between.

The chain carries TRBV10-3 and TRBJ1-2, with 12 bases that match TRBD1. The CDR3 spans 19 residues. V lost 0 bases and J lost 2; bases outside the gene matches: 10. Germline assignment: CDR1 ENHRY and CDR2 SYGVKD. The CDR3 loop is CAISESMRDRGHRNYGYTF. The DNA of the CDR3 is TGTGCCATCAGTGAGTCGATGCGGGACAGGGGGCATCGGAACTATGGCTACACCTTC.

This chain joins TRBV12-5 and TRBJ1-1, with TRBD1 matching over 7 bases. The J segment lost 10 bases and the V segment lost 1 base, leaving 6 bases of the junction unmatched. The CDR3 runs to 13 residues. From germline, CDR1 is LGHNT and CDR2 FRNRAP. The CDR3: CASGLDQGVGAFF. Written as DNA, the CDR3 is TGTGCTAGTGGTTTGGACCAGGGGGTTGGAGCTTTCTTT.

On this clone itself: One end of the junction fails to match germline, which may point to a read error. This chain connects TRBV5-5 to TRBJ2-6, with 9 bases fitting TRBD1. The germline V gene has CDR1 SGHKS and CDR2 YYEKEE (reference sequence). CDR3 size: 16 residues. CDR3 protein: CASSLDRGGGANVLTF. The CDR3 region has the DNA TGTGCCAGCAGTTTGGACAGGGGAGGTGGGGCCAACGTCCTGACTTTC.

The V call is TRBV11-2, the J call TRBJ2-3; 8 bases map to TRBD2. The CDR3 totals 19 residues. Germline CDR1 SGHAT, CDR2 FQNNGV. Trimming removed 2 bases from V and 5 bases from J; junction bases left unmatched: 18. This chain's CDR3 is CASSLSGREVRLGLDTQYF. For the CDR3, the DNA is TGTGCCAGCAGCTTATCTGGGCGGGAGGTGCGGTTGGGCCTAGATACGCAGTATTTT.